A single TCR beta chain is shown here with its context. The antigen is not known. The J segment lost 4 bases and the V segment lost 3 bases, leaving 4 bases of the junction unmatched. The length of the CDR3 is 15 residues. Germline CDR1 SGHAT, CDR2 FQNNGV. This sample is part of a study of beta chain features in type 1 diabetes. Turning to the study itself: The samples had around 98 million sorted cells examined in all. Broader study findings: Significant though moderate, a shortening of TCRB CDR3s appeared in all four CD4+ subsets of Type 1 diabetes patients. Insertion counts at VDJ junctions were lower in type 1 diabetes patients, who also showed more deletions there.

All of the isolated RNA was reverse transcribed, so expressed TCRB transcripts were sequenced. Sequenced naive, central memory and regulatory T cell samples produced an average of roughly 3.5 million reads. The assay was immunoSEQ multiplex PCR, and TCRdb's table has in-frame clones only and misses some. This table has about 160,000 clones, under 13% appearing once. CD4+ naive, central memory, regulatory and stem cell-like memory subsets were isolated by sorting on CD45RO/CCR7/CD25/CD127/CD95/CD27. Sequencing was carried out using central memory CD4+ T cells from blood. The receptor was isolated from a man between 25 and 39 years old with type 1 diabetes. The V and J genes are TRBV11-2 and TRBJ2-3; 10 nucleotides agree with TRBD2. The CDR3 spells CASSFLAGDADTQYF. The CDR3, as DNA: TGTGCCAGCAGCTTCCTAGCGGGAGATGCAGATACGCAGTATTTT.